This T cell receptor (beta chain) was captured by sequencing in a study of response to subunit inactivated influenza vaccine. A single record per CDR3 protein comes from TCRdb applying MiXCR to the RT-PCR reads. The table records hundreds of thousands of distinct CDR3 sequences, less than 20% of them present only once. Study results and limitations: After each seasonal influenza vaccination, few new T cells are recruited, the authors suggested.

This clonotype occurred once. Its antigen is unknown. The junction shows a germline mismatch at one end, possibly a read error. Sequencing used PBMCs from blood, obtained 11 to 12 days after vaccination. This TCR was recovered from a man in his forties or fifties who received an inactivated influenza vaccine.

CDR3 sequence reads: CSAKSLSGGRVGYEQCF. Written as DNA, the CDR3 is TGCAGTGCTAAGAGTTTGTCCGGGGGGCGCGTGGGTTACGAGCAGTGCTTC. V gene TRBV20-1 combines with J gene TRBJ2-7, with D tentatively TRBD2 (7 bases). The CDR3 is 17 residues long. Germline-derived CDR1 and CDR2 are DFQATT and SNEGSKA (reference sequence).